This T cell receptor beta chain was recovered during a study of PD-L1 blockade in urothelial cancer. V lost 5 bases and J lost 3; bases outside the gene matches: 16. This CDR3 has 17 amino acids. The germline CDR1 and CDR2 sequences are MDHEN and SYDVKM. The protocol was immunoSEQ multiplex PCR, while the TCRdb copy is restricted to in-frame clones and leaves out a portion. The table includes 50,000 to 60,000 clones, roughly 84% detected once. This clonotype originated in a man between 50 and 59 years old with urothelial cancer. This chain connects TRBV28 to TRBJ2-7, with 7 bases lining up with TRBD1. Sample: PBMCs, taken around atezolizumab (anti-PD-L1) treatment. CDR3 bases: TGTGCCAGCAGTCCGAATGTAGCAGGGGGAGCTTTCTACGAGCAGTACTTC. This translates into CASSPNVAGGAFYEQYF. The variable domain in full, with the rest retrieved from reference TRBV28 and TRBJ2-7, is DVKVTQSSRYLVKRTGEKVFLECVQDMDHENMFWYRQDPGLGLRLIYFSYDVKMKEKGDIPEGYSVSREKKERFSLILESASTNQTSMYLCASSPNVAGGAFYEQYFGPGTRLTVT.